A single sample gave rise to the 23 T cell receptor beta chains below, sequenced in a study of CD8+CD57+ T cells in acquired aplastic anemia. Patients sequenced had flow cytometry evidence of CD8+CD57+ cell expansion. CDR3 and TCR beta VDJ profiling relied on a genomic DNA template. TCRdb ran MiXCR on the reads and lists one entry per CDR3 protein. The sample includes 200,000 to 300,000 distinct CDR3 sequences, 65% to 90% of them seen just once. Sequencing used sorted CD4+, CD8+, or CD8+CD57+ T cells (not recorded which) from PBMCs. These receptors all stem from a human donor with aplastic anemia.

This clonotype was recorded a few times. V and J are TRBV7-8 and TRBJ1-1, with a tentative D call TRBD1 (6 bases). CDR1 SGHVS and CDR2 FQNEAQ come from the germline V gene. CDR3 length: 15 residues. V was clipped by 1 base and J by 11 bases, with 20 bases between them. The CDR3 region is CASSLEGGADTQAFF. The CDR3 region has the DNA TGTGCCAGCAGCTTAGAGGGGGGTGCCGACACGCAGGCTTTCTTT.

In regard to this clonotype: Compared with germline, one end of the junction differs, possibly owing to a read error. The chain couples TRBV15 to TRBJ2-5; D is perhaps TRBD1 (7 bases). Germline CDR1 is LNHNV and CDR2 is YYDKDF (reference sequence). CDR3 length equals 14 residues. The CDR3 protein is CASSVAGQPETQYF. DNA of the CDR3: TGTGCCAGCAGCGTCGCGGGACAGCCAGAGACGCAGTACTTC. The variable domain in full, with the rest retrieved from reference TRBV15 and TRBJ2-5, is DAMVIQNPRYQVTQFGKPVTLSCSQTLNHNVMYWYQQKSSQAPKLLFHYYDKDFNNEADTPDNFQSRRPNTSFCFLDIRSPGLGDTAMYLCASSVAGQPETQYFGPGTRLLVL.

CDR3 DNA sequence: TGTGCCAGCAGACGGACCCAGGGGGGGTCAGATACGCAGTATTTT. Protein product: CASRRTQGGSDTQYF. The genes are TRBV6-5 and TRBJ2-3; D might be TRBD1 or TRBD2, each matching 7 bases. Trimming cost V 6 bases and J 4 bases, with 17 bases left between them. The CDR3 runs 15 residues. Germline CDR1 is MNHEY and CDR2 is SVGAGI.

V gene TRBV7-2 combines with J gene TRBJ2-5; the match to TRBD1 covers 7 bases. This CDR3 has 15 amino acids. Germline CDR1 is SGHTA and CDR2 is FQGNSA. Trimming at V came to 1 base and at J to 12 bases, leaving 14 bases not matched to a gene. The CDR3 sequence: CASSLDLTGNTEEYF. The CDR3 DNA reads TGTGCCAGCAGCTTAGATCTGACAGGGAACACTGAAGAGTACTTC.

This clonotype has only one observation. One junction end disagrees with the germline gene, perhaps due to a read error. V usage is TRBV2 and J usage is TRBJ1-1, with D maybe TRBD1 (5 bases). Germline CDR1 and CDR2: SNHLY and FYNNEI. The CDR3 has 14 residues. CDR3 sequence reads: CASGDGAAYTEDFF. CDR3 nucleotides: TGTGCCAGCGGGGACGGGGCGGCGTATACGGAGGATTTTTTC.

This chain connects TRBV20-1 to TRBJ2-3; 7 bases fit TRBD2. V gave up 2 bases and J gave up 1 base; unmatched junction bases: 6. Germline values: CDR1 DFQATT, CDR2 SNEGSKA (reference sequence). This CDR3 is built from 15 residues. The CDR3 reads CSARSAGVGTDTQYF. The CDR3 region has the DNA TGCAGTGCTAGATCTGCGGGGGTGGGCACAGATACGCAGTATTTT.

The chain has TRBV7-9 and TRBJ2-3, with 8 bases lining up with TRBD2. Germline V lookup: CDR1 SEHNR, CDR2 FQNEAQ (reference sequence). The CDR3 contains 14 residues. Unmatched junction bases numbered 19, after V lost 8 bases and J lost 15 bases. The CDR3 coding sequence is TGTGCCAGCGGGGTAGCGGGAACTGCCACGCAGCATTATTTT. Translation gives CASGVAGTATQHYF.

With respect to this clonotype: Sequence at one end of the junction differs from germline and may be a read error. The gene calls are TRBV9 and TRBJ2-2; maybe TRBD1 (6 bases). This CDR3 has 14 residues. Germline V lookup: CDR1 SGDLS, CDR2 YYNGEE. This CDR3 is CASSVSAGAGARVF. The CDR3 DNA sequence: TGTGCCAGCAGCGTCTCGGCAGGGGCCGGGGCGCGGGTTTTT.

CDR3 sequence reads: CASSPAGGVSTDTFF. The DNA of the CDR3 is TGTGCCAGCAGTCCGGCAGGGGGCGTGAGCACTGATACTTTCTTT. The chain employs TRBV9 and TRBJ1-1; 8 bases agree with TRBD1. CDR1 is SGDLS, CDR2 YYNGEE, per germline. V lost 5 bases to trimming and J lost 12 bases; unmatched junction nucleotides: 18. The CDR3 length is 15 residues.

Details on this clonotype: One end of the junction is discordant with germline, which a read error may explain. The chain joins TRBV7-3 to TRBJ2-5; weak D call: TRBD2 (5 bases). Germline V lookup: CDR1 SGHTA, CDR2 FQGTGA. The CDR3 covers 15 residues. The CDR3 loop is CASSFSRTPAETKYF. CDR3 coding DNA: TGTGCCAGCAGCTTTAGCAGGACTCCGGCTGAGACCAAGTACTTC.

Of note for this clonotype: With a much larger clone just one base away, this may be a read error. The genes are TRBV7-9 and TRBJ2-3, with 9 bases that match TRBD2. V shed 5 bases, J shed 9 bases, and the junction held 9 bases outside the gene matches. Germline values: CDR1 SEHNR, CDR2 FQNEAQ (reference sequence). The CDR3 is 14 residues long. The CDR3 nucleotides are TGTGCCAGCAGCGGAGCGGGAGGTCACGAGACGCAGTATTTT. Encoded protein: CASSGAGGHETQYF.

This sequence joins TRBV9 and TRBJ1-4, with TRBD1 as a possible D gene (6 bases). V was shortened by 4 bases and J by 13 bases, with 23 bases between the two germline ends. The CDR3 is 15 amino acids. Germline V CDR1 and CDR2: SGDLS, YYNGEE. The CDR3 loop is CASSLGGDIQEVLFF. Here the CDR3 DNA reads TGTGCCAGCAGCTTAGGCGGGGACATACAGGAAGTACTGTTTTTT.

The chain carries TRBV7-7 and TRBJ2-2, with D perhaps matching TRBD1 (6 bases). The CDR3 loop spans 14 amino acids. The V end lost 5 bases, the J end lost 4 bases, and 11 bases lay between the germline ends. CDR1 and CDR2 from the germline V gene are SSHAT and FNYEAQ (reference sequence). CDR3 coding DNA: TGTGCCAGCAGCCCGCGGACAGCCACCGGGGAGCTGTTTTTT. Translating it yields CASSPRTATGELFF.

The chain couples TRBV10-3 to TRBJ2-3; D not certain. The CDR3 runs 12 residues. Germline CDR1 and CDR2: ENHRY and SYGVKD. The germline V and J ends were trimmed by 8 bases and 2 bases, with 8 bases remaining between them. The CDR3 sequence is CAISHVTDTQYF. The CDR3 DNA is TGTGCCATCTCCCACGTCACAGATACGCAGTATTTT.

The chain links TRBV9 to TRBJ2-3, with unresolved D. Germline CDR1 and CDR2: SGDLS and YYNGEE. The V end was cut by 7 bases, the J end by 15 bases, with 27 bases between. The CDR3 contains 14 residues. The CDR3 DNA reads TGTGCCAGCGGAGTAGCTGGGAACATTCAGTCCTACTATTTT. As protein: CASGVAGNIQSYYF.

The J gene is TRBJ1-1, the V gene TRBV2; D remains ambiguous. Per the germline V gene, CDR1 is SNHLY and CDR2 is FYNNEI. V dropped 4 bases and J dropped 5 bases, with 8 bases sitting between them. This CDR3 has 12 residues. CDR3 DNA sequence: TGTGCCAGCAGTGTTTCGCTAACTGAAGCTTTCTTT. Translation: CASSVSLTEAFF. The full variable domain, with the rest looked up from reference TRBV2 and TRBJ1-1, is EPEVTQTPSHQVTQMGQEVILRCVPISNHLYFYWYRQILGQKVEFLVSFYNNEISEKSEIFDDQFSVERPDGSNFTLKIRSTKLEDSAMYFCASSVSLTEAFFGQGTRLTVV.

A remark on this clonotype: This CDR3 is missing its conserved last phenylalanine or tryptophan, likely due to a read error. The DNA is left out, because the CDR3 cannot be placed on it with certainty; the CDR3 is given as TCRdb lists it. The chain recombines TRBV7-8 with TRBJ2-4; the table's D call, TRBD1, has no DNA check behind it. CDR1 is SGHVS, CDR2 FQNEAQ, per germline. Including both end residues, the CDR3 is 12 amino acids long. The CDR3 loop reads CASSVAGNPDSH.

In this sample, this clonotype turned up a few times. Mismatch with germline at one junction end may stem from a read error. The CDR3, as DNA: TGTGCCAGCAGCTTTGCTGGAGACGGGACAGCCCTTTCTTTT. Translating it yields CASSFAGDGTALSF. The chain joins TRBV7-8 to TRBJ2-3; TRBD1 aligns across 7 bases. Germline CDR1 reads SGHVS; CDR2 reads FQNEAQ. The CDR3 consists of 14 residues.

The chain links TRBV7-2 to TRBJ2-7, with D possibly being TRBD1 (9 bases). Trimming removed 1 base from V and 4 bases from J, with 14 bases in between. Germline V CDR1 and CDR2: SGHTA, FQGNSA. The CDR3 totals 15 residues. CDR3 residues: CASSLVAGQGYEQYF. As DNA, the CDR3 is TGTGCCAGCAGCTTAGTAGCGGGACAGGGTTACGAGCAGTACTTC. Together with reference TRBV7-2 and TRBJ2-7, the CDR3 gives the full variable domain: GAGVSQSPSNKVTEKGKDVELRCDPISGHTALYWYRQSLGQGLEFLIYFQGNSAPDKSGLPSDRFSAERTGGSVSTLTIQRTQQEDSAVYLCASSLVAGQGYEQYFGPGTRLTVT.

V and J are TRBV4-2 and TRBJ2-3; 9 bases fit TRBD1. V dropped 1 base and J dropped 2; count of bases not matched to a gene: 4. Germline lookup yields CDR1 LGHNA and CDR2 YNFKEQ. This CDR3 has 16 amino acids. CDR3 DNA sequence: TGTGCCAGCAGCCAAGGACAGGGGGGACCCACAGATACGCAGTATTTT. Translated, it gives CASSQGQGGPTDTQYF.

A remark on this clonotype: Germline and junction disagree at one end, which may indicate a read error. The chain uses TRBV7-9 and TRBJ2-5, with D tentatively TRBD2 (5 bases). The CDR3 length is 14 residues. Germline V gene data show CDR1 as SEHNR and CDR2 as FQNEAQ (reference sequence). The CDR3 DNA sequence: TGTGCCAGCAGCTTAGGGCCGGGAACCGGGGAGCTGTTTTTC. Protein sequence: CASSLGPGTGELFF. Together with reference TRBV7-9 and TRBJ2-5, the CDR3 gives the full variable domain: DTGVSQNPRHKITKRGQNVTFRCDPISEHNRLYWYRQTLGQGPEFLTYFQNEAQLEKSRLLSDRFSAERPKGSFSTLEIQRTEQGDSAMYLCASSLGPGTGELFFGPGTRLLVL.

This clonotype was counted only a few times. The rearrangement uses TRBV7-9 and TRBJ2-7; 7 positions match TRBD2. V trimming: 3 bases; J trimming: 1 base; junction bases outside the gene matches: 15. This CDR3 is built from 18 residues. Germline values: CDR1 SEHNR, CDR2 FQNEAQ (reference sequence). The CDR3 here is CASSFHRGGRALSYEQYV. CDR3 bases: TGTGCCAGCAGCTTTCATCGGGGCGGGAGAGCCCTTTCCTACGAGCAGTACGTC.

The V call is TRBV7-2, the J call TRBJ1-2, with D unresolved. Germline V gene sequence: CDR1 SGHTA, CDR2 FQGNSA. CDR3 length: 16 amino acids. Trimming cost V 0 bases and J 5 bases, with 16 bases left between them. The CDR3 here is CASSLAGGVDVYGYTF. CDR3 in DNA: TGTGCCAGCAGCTTAGCGGGAGGCGTCGATGTATATGGCTACACCTTC.